One T cell receptor beta chain is described in this entry. The junction had 12 bases not matched to a gene; V was cut back by 6 bases and J by 7 bases. Germline V gene lookup returns CDR1 MDHEN and CDR2 SYDVKM. The CDR3 is 15 amino acids. The data derive from a study of control samples from healthy donors and cancer patients. Produced via immunoSEQ multiplex PCR; TCRdb's table is partial and in-frame only. The data hold around 150,000 clones, with 95% to 96% observed a single time. The origin of this receptor is a woman aged 25 to 39 in good health. This chain joins TRBV28 and TRBJ2-1, with TRBD1 matching over 7 bases. The sequenced material came from blood. CDR3 sequence: CASSRFRTGRNEQFF. The CDR3 DNA reads as TGTGCCAGCAGCCGATTTAGGACAGGTAGAAATGAGCAGTTCTTC.